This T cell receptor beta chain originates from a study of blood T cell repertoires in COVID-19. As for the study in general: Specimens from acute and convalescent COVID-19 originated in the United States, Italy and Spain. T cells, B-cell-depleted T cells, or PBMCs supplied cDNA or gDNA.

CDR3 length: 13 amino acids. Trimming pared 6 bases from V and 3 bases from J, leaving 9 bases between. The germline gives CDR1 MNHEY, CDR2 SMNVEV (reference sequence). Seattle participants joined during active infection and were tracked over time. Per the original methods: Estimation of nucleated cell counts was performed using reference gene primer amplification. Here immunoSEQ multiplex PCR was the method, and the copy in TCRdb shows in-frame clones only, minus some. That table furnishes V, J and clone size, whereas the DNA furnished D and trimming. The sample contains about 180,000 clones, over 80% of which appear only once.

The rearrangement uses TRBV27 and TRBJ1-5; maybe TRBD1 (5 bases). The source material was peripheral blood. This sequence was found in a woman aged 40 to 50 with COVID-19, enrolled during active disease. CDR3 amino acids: CASSLGHNQPQHF. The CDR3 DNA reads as TGTGCCAGCAGCCTCGGACACAATCAGCCCCAGCATTTT.